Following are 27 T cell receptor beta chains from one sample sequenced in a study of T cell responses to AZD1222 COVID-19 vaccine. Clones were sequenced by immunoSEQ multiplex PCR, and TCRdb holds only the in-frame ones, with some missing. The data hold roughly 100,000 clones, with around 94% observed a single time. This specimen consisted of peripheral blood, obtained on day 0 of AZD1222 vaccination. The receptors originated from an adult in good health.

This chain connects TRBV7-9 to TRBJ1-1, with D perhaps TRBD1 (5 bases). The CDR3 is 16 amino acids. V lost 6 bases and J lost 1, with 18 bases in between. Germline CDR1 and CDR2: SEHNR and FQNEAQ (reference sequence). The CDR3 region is CASRPIQVSTNTEAFF. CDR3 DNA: TGTGCCAGCAGACCCATACAGGTATCTACGAACACTGAAGCTTTCTTT. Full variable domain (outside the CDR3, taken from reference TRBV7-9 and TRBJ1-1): DTGVSQNPRHKITKRGQNVTFRCDPISEHNRLYWYRQTLGQGPEFLTYFQNEAQLEKSRLLSDRFSAERPKGSFSTLEIQRTEQGDSAMYLCASRPIQVSTNTEAFFGQGTRLTVV.

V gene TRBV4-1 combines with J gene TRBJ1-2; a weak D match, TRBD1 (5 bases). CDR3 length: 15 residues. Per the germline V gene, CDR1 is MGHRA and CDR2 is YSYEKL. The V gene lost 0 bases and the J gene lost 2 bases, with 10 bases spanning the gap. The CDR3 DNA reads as TGCGCCAGCAGCCAAGATCCCCGGGGGAACTATGGCTACACCTTC. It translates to CASSQDPRGNYGYTF.

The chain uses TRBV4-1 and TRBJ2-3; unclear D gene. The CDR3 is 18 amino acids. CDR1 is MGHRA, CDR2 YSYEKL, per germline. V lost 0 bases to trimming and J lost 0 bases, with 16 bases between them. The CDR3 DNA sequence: TGCGCCAGCAGCCAAGAGGGCCGGGTTAAGGTCAGCACAGATACGCAGTATTTT. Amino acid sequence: CASSQEGRVKVSTDTQYF.

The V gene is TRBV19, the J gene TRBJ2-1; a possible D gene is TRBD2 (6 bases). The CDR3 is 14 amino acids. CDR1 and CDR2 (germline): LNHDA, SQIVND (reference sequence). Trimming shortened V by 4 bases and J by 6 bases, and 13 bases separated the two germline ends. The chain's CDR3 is CASSTTGRGNEQFF. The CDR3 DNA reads TGTGCCAGTAGTACGACCGGGAGAGGCAATGAGCAGTTCTTC.

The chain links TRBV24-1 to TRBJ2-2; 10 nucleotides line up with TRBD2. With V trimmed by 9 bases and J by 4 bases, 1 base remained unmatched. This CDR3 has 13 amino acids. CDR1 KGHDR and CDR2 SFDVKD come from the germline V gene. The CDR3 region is CATLAGATGELFF. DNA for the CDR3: TGTGCCACCCTAGCGGGAGCCACCGGGGAGCTGTTTTTT.

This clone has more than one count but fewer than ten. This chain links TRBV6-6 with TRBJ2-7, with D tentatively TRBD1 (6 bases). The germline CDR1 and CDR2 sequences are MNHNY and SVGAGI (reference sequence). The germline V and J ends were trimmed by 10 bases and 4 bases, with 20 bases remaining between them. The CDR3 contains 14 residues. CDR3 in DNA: TGTGCCACACAGGGCGGAGGTTATGGGTACGAGCAGTACTTC. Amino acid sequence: CATQGGGYGYEQYF.

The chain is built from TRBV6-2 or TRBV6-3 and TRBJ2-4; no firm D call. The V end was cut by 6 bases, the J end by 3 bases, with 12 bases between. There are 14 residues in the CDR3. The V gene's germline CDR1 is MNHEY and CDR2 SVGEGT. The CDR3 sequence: CASSFSGSKNIQYF. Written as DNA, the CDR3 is TGTGCCAGCAGCTTTTCCGGAAGCAAAAACATTCAGTACTTC.

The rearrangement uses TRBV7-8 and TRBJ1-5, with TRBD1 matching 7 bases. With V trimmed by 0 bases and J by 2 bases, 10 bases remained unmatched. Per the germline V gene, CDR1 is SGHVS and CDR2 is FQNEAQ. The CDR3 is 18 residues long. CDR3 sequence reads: CASSLAVTGEFGNQPQHF. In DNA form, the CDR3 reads TGTGCCAGCAGCTTAGCGGTAACAGGGGAATTTGGCAATCAGCCCCAGCATTTT.

In nucleotides, the CDR3 is TGTGCCAGCAGCTTAGACATTATCGGAAGTGGCTACACCTTC. Its translation is CASSLDIIGSGYTF. The V call is TRBV7-9, the J call TRBJ1-2; D unclear. Trimming cost V 1 base and J 7 bases, with 13 bases left between them. The CDR3 totals 14 residues. CDR1 SEHNR and CDR2 FQNEAQ come from the germline V gene (reference sequence).

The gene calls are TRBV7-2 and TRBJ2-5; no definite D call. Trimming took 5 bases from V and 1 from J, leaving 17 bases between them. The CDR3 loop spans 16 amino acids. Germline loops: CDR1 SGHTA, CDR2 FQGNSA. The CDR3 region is CASSPQVAIVQETQYF. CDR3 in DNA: TGTGCCAGCAGCCCCCAGGTTGCGATCGTCCAAGAGACCCAGTACTTC.

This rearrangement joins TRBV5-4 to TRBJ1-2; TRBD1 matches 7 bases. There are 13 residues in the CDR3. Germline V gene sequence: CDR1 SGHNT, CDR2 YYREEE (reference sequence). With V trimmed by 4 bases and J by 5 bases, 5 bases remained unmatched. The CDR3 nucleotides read TGTGCCAGCAGCCCAGGGACAGAATATGGCTACACCTTC. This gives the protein CASSPGTEYGYTF.

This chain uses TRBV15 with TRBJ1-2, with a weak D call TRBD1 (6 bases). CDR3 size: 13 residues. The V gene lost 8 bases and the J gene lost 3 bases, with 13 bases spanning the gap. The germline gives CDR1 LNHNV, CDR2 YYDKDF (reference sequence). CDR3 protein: CATGGPGDYGYTF. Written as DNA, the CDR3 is TGTGCCACCGGCGGTCCAGGGGACTATGGCTACACCTTC.

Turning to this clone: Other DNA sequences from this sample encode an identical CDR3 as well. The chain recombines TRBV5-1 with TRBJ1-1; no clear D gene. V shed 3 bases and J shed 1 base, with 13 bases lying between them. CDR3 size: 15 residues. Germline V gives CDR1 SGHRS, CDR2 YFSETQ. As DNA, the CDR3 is TGCGCCAGCAGCTCCCTAAAGGGAGCGAACACTGAAGCTTTCTTT. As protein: CASSSLKGANTEAFF.

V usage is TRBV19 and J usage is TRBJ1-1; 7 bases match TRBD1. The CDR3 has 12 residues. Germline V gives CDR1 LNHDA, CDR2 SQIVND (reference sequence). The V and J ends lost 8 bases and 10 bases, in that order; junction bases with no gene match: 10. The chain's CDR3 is CASGTAAGGAFF. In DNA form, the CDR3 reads TGTGCCAGTGGGACAGCGGCTGGGGGAGCTTTCTTT.

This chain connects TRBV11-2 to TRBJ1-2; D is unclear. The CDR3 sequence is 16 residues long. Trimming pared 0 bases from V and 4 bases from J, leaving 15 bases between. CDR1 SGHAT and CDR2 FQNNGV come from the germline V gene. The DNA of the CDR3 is TGTGCCAGCAGCTTAGAGGCGGACCGCATCGCCTATGGCTACACCTTC. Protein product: CASSLEADRIAYGYTF.

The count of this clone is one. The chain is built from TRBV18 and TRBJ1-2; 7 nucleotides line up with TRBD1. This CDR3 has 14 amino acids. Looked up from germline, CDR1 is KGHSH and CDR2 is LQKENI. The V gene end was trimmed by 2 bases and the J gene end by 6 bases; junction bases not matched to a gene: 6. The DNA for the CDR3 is TGTGCCAGCTCACCATTCGGGACAGAAAATGGCTACACCTTC. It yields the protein CASSPFGTENGYTF.

CDR3 sequence reads: CASSYSTGGNQPQHF. In DNA form, the CDR3 reads TGTGCCAGCAGTTACTCGACAGGGGGGAATCAGCCCCAGCATTTT. The chain joins TRBV6-6 to TRBJ1-5; 9 bases line up with TRBD1. The CDR3 covers 15 residues. The germline V gene encodes CDR1 MNHNY and CDR2 SVGAGI (reference sequence). V was pared by 0 bases and J by 4 bases, with 1 base of the junction left unmatched.

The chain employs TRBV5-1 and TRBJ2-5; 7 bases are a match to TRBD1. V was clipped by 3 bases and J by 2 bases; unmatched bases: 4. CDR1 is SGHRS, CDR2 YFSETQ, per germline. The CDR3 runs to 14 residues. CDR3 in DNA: TGCGCCAGCAGCTATTCAGGGGGACAAGAGACCCAGTACTTC. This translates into CASSYSGGQETQYF.

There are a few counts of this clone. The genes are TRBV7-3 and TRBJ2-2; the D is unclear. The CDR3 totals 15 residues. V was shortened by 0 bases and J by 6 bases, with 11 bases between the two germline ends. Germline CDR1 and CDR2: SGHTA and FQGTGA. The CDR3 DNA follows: TGTGCCAGCAGCTTAACTAGCTCGGGTTCCGGGGAGCTGTTTTTT. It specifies CASSLTSSGSGELFF.

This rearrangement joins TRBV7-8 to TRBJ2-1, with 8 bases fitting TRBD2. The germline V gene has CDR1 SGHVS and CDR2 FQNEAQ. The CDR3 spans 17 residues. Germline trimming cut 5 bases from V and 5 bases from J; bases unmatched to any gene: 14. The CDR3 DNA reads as TGTGCCAGCAGCCCCGAAAGGGTAGCGGGAATTAACAATGAGCAGTTCTTC. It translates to CASSPERVAGINNEQFF. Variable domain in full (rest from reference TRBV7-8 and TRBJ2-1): GAGVSQSPRYKVAKRGQDVALRCDPISGHVSLFWYQQALGQGPEFLTYFQNEAQLDKSGLPSDRFFAERPEGSVSTLKIQRTQQEDSAVYLCASSPERVAGINNEQFFGPGTRLTVL.

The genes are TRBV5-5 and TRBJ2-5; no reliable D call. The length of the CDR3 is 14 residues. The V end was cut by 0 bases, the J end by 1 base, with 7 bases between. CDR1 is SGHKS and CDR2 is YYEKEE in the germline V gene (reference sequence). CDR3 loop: CASSLATGQETQYF. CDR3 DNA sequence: TGTGCCAGCAGCTTGGCCACGGGCCAAGAGACCCAGTACTTC.

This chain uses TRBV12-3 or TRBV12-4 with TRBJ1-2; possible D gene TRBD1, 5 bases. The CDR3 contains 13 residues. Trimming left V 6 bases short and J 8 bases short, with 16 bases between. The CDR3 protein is CASRPGSREGYTF. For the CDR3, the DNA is TGTGCCAGCAGACCTGGGTCCAGGGAGGGCTACACCTTC.

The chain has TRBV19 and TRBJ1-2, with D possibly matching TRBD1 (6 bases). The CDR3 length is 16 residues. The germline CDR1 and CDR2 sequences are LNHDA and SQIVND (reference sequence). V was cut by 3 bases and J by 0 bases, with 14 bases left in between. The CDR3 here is CASSIAGVISNYGYTF. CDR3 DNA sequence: TGTGCCAGTAGTATTGCAGGGGTTATCTCTAACTATGGCTACACCTTC.

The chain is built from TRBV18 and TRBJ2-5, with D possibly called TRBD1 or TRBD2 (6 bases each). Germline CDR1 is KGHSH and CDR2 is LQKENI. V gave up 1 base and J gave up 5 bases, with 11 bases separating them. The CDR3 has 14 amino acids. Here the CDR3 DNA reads TGTGCCAGCTCACCACGGGGGGCTCAGGAGACCCAGTACTTC. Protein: CASSPRGAQETQYF.

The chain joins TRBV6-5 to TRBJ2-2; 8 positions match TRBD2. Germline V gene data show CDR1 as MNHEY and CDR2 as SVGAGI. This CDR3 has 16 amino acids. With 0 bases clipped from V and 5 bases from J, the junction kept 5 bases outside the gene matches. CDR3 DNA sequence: TGTGCCAGCAGTTACTCGCCTAGCGGGCGGACCGGGGAGCTGTTTTTT. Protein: CASSYSPSGRTGELFF.

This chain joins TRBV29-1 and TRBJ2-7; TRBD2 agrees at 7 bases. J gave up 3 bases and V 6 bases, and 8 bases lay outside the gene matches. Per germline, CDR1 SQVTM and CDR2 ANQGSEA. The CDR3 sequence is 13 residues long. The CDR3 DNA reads TGCAGCGTAGTACTAGCGTTAAACTACGAGCAGTACTTC. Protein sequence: CSVVLALNYEQYF.

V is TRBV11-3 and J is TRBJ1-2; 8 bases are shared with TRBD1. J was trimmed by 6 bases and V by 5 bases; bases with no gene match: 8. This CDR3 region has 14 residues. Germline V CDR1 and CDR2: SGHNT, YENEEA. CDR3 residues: CASSEPTTGDGYTF. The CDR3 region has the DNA TGTGCCAGCAGCGAACCGACGACAGGGGATGGCTACACCTTC.